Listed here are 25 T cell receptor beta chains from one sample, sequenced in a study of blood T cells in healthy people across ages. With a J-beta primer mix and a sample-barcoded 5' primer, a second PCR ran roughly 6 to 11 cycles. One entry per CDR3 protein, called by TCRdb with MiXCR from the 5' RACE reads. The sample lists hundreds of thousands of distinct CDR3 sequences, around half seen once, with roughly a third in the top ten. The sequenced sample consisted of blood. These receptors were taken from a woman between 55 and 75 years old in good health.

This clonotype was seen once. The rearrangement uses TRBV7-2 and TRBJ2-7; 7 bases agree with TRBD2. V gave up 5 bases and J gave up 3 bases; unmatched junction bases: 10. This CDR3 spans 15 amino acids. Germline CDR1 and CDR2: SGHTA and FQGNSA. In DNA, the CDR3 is TGTGCCAGCAGCCCGGGGGGTGGGGTGAACTACGAGCAGTACTTC. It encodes CASSPGGGVNYEQYF.

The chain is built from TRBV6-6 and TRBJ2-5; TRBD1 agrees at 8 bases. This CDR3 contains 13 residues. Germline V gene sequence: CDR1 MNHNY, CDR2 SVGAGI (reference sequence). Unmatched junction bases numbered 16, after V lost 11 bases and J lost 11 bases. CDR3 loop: CAGAGQGVNEQYF. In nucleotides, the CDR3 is TGTGCCGGCGCAGGACAGGGAGTAAATGAGCAGTACTTC.

The CDR3 coding sequence is TGTGCCAGCTCACCAAACAGGGCTTCACCCCTCCACTTT. Its protein is CASSPNRASPLHF. The chain has TRBV18 and TRBJ1-6, with D possibly matching TRBD1 (6 bases). The CDR3 loop spans 13 amino acids. The V and J ends lost 2 bases and 9 bases respectively, with 8 bases between them. CDR1 is KGHSH, CDR2 LQKENI, per germline.

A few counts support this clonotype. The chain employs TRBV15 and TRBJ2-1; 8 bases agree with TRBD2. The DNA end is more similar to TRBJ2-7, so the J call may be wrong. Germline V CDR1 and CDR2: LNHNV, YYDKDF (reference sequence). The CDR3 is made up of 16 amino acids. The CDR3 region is CATSRQGREAYNEQYF. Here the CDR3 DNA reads TGTGCCACCAGCAGACAGGGGCGGGAGGCCTACAATGAGCAGTACTTC.

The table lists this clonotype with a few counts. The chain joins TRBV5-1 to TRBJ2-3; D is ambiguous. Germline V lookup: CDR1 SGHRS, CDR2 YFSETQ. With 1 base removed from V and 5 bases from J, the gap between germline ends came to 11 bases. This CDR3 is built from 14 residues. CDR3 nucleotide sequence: TGCGCCAGCAGCTTGACCGACTTAGGAGATACGCAGTATTTT. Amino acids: CASSLTDLGDTQYF.

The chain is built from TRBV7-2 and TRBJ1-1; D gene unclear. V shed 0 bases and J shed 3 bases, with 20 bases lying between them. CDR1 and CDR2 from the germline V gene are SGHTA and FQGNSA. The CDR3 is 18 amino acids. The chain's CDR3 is CASSLARDSRARDTEAFF. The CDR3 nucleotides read TGTGCCAGCAGCTTAGCGCGGGATAGTAGGGCGCGGGACACTGAAGCTTTCTTT.

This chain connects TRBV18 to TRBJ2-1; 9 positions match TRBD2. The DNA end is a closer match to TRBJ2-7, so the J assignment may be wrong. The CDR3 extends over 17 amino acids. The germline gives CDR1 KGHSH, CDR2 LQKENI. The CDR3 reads CASSPRSSGRGYNEQYF. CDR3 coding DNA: TGTGCCAGCTCACCACGTAGTAGCGGGAGAGGATACAATGAGCAGTACTTC.

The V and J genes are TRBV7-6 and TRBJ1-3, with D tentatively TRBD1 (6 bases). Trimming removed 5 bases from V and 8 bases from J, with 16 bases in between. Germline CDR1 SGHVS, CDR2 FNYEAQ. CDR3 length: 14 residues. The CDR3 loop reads CASSVDPGADTIYF. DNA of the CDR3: TGTGCCAGCAGCGTAGACCCGGGGGCGGACACCATATATTTT.

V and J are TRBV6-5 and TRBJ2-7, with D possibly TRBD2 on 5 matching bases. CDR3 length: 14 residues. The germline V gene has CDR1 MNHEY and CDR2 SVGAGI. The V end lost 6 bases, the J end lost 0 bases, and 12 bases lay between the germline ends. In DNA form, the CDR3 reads TGTGCCAGCAGCTCCCTCACTAGCTCCTACGAGCAGTACTTC. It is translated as CASSSLTSSYEQYF.

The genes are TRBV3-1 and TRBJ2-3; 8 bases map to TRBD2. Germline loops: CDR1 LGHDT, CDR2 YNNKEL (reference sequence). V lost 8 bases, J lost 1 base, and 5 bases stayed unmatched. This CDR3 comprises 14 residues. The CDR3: CASCSGMGTDTQYF. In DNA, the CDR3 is TGTGCCAGCTGTAGCGGGATGGGCACAGATACGCAGTATTTT.

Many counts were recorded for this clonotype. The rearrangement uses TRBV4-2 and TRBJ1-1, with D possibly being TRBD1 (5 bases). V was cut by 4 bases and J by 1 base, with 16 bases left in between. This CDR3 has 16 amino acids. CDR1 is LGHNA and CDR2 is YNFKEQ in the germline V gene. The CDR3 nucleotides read TGTGCCAGCAGCCTAGAGGGACGGACGAGGAACACTGAAGCTTTCTTT. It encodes CASSLEGRTRNTEAFF.

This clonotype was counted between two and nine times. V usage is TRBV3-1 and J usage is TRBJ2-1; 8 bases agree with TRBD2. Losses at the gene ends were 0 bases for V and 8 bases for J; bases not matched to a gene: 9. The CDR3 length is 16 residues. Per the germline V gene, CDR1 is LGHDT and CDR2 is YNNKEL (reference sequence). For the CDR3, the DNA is TGTGCCAGCAGCCAAGAAGTGACCGGGAGGGCACATGAGCAGTTCTTC. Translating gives CASSQEVTGRAHEQFF.

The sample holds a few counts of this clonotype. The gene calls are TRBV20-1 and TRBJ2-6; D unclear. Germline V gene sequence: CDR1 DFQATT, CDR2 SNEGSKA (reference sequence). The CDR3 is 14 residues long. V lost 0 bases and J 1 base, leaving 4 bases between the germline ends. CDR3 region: CSARDTSGANVLTF. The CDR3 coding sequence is TGCAGTGCTAGAGACACGTCTGGGGCCAACGTCCTGACTTTC.

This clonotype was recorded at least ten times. In nucleotides, the CDR3 is TGTGCCAGCAACTCTGGGGCCAACGTCCTGACTTTC. Its translation: CASNSGANVLTF. The chain employs TRBV6-6 and TRBJ2-6; D call uncertain. Germline CDR1 and CDR2: MNHNY and SVGAGI (reference sequence). V lost 7 bases, J lost 0 bases, and 1 base lay in between. This CDR3 comprises 12 residues.

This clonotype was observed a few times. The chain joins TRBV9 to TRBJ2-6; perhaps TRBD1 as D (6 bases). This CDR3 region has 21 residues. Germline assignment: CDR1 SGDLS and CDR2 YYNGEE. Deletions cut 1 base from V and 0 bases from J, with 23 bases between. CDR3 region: CASSVFRGGLGVDSGANVLTF. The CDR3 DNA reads TGTGCCAGCAGCGTATTCAGGGGTGGACTGGGGGTTGACTCTGGGGCCAACGTCCTGACTTTC.

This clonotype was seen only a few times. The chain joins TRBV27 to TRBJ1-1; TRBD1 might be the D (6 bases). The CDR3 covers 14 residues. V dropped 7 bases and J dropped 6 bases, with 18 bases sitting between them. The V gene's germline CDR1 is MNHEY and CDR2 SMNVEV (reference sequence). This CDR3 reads CASKHRERPAEAFF. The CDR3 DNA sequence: TGTGCCAGCAAACACAGGGAAAGGCCGGCTGAAGCTTTCTTT.

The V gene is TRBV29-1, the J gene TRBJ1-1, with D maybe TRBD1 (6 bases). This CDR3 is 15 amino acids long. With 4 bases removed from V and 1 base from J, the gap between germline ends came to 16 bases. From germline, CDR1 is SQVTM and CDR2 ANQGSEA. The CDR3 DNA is TGCAGCGTTGTTATCGACAGGAACCAGAACACTGAAGCTTTCTTT. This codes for CSVVIDRNQNTEAFF.

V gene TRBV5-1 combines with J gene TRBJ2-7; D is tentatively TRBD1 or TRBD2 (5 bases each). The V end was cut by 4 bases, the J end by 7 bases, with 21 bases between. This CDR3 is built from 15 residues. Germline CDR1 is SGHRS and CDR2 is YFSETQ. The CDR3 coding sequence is TGCGCCAGCAGCCCAGGAACCGGGGCAGTGGGAGAGCAGTACTTC. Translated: CASSPGTGAVGEQYF.

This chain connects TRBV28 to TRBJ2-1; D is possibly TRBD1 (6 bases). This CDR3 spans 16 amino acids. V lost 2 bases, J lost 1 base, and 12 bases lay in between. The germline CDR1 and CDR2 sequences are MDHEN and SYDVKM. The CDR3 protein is CASSLGGKGSYNEQFF. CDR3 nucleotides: TGTGCCAGCAGTTTAGGGGGCAAGGGGTCCTACAATGAGCAGTTCTTC.

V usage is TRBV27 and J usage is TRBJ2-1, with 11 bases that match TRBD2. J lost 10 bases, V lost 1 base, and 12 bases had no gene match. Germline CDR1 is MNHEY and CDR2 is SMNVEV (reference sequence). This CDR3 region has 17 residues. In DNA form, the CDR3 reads TGTGCCAGCAGTTTATTGCGGGAACTAGCGGGAGTACGAGAGCAGTTCTTC. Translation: CASSLLRELAGVREQFF.

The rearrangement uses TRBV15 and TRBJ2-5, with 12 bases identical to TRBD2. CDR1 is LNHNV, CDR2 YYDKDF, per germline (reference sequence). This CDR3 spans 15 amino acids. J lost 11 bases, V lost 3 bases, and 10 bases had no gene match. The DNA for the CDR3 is TGTGCCACCAGCAGGGGACTAGCGGGTTACAATGAGCAGTACTTC. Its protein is CATSRGLAGYNEQYF.

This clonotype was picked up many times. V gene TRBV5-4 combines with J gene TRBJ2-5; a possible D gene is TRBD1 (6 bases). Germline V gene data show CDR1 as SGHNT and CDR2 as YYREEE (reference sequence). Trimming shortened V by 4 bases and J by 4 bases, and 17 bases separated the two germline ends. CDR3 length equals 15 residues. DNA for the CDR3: TGTGCCAGCAGCAAAGAACAGGGAACCCGAGAGACCCAGTACTTC. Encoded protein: CASSKEQGTRETQYF. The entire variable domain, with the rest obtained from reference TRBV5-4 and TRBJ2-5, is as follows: ETGVTQSPTHLIKTRGQQVTLRCSSQSGHNTVSWYQQALGQGPQFIFQYYREEENGRGNFPPRFSGLQFPNYSSELNVNALELDDSALYLCASSKEQGTRETQYFGPGTRLLVL.

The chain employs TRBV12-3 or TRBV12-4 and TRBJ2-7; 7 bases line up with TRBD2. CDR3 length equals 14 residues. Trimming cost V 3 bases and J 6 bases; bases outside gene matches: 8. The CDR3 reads CASSFGGSFGEQYF. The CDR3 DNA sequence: TGTGCCAGCAGTTTTGGCGGGAGTTTCGGCGAGCAGTACTTC.

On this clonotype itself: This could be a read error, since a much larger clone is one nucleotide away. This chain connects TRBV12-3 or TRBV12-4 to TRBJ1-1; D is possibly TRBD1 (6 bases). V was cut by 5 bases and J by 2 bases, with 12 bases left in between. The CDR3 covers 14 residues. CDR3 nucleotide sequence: TGTGCCAGCAGTGTGGACAGCCAAAACACTGAAGCTTTCTTT. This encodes CASSVDSQNTEAFF.

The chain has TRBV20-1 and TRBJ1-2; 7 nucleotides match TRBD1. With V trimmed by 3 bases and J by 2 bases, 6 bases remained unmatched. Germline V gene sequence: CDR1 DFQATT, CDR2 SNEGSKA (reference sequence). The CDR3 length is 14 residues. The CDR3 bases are TGCAGTGCTAGGGGGACAGCCCTCAACTATGGCTACACCTTC. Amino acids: CSARGTALNYGYTF.